This T cell receptor beta chain comes out of a study of OX40 agonist ivuxolimab in advanced cancers. Study as a whole: Subjects had a mean age of roughly 57 years, with a range of roughly 20 to 79; less than 90% were male.

Autoimmune disease history or systemic immunosuppression disqualified patients. Assay: immunoSEQ multiplex PCR; the TCRdb copy retains only in-frame clones and omits some. The data hold tens of thousands of clones, with 84% observed a single time. Points on this clone: No antigen is known for it.

General study points: Clonal expansion by week 6 occurred in CD4+ and CD8+ blood T cells (at 0.1 to 3.0 mg/kg).

The length of the CDR3 is 15 residues. Trimming pared 5 bases from V and 7 bases from J, leaving 21 bases between. Germline values: CDR1 MNHEY, CDR2 SVGAGI. The J gene is TRBJ2-7, the V gene TRBV6-5; D could derive from TRBD1 or TRBD2 (5 bases each). The sample was CD4+ or CD8+ T cells sorted from blood, taken in a trial of the OX40 agonist ivuxolimab. The TCR was taken from an adult with an advanced solid tumor such as melanoma, head and neck, liver or kidney cancer. The DNA of the CDR3 is TGTGCCAGCAGTCTAAATCGGGACCCTACCAGGGAGCAGTACTTC. It codes for CASSLNRDPTREQYF.